Each of the 26 T cell receptor beta chains below was sequenced from the same sample in a study of shared clonotypes between healthy human individuals. TCRdb's copy holds only in-frame clones and misses some; the assay was immunoSEQ multiplex PCR. The data show about 490,000 clones, over 60% seen once. Sequenced material: PBMCs. The receptors derive from a woman aged 40-49 years in good health. Some clones in this sample may be carry-over from other donors' samples.

The V call is TRBV29-1, the J call TRBJ2-6; the match to TRBD2 covers 8 bases. CDR3 length equals 19 residues. V shed 0 bases and J 3 bases; nucleotides not matched to a gene: 13. The germline V gene has CDR1 SQVTM and CDR2 ANQGSEA. The CDR3 DNA reads TGCAGCGTTGAAGATCGCGGGGGGAGGTTGGGAGTTGGGGCCAACGTCCTGACTTTC. Translating it yields CSVEDRGGRLGVGANVLTF.

This chain links TRBV28 with TRBJ2-1; 7 bases are shared with TRBD2. The CDR3 consists of 15 residues. From germline, CDR1 is MDHEN and CDR2 SYDVKM. Trimming removed 5 bases from V and 4 bases from J; junction bases left unmatched: 8. CDR3 amino acids: CASSLGTSVYNEQFF. DNA for the CDR3: TGTGCCAGCAGTCTGGGAACTAGCGTGTACAATGAGCAGTTCTTC.

This clone was detected only once. This chain uses TRBV7-2 with TRBJ2-5; 12 positions match TRBD2. Losses at the gene ends were 5 bases for V and 4 bases for J; bases not matched to a gene: 8. This CDR3 has 16 amino acids. CDR1 is SGHTA and CDR2 is FQGNSA in the germline V gene. CDR3 coding DNA: TGTGCCAGCAGCCCCTCCCCGACTAGCGGGAGAGAGACCCAGTACTTC. Protein product: CASSPSPTSGRETQYF.

The rearrangement links TRBV7-2 to TRBJ1-1; D ambiguous. CDR3 length: 13 amino acids. The germline V and J ends were trimmed by 5 bases and 1 base, with 8 bases remaining between them. Germline-derived CDR1 and CDR2 are SGHTA and FQGNSA. The CDR3 DNA reads TGTGCCAGCAGCCCGCAACCGAACACTGAAGCTTTCTTT. Its translation is CASSPQPNTEAFF.

This chain's CDR3 is CASSGIPGNQETQYF. Here the CDR3 DNA reads TGTGCCAGCAGTGGGATCCCAGGGAACCAAGAGACCCAGTACTTC. The chain uses TRBV6-1 and TRBJ2-5, with D maybe TRBD1 (5 bases). The V end lost 4 bases, the J end lost 0 bases, and 12 bases lay between the germline ends. Germline V gives CDR1 MNHNS, CDR2 SASEGT. The CDR3 has 15 residues.

CDR3 in amino acids: CASSRFGTSPYNEQFF. DNA of the CDR3: TGTGCCAGCAGCCGATTCGGGACTAGCCCTTACAATGAGCAGTTCTTC. V usage is TRBV7-2 and J usage is TRBJ2-1; 9 bases match TRBD2. CDR1 and CDR2 from the germline V gene are SGHTA and FQGNSA. The CDR3 covers 16 residues. V dropped 5 bases and J dropped 4; count of bases not matched to a gene: 9.

This clone has ten or more counts. The chain couples TRBV18 to TRBJ2-1; D perhaps matches TRBD1 (5 bases). In germline, CDR1 is KGHSH, CDR2 LQKENI. This CDR3 region has 14 residues. Trimming shortened V by 2 bases and J by 3 bases, and 8 bases separated the two germline ends. This CDR3 reads CASSPGDSYNEQFF. CDR3 coding DNA: TGTGCCAGCTCACCAGGAGACAGCTACAATGAGCAGTTCTTC. The whole variable domain, remainder taken from reference TRBV18 and TRBJ2-1, is NAGVMQNPRHLVRRRGQEARLRCSPMKGHSHVYWYRQLPEEGLKFMVYLQKENIIDESGMPKERFSAEFPKEGPSILRIQQVVRGDSAAYFCASSPGDSYNEQFFGPGTRLTVL.

This chain joins TRBV7-9 and TRBJ2-7; 12 bases line up with TRBD2. The J segment lost 0 bases and the V segment lost 5 bases, leaving 5 bases of the junction unmatched. Germline V gene lookup returns CDR1 SEHNR and CDR2 FQNEAQ (reference sequence). The CDR3 has 16 residues. CDR3 loop: CASSPGTSGHSYEQYF. DNA for the CDR3: TGTGCCAGCAGCCCAGGGACTAGCGGGCACTCCTACGAGCAGTACTTC.

The chain joins TRBV5-1 to TRBJ1-1, with 10 positions matching TRBD1. V lost 1 base to trimming and J lost 6 bases; unmatched junction nucleotides: 3. Germline CDR1 and CDR2: SGHRS and YFSETQ. The CDR3 consists of 14 residues. The CDR3 reads CASSLRQGAAEAFF. Written as DNA, the CDR3 is TGCGCCAGCAGCTTGAGACAGGGGGCCGCTGAAGCTTTCTTT.

The chain uses TRBV5-1 and TRBJ2-3; D is perhaps TRBD2 (6 bases). There are 15 residues in the CDR3. CDR1 is SGHRS, CDR2 YFSETQ, per germline. V lost 0 bases to trimming and J lost 0 bases, with 8 bases between them. This chain's CDR3 is CASSLGLASTDTQYF. The DNA of the CDR3 is TGCGCCAGCAGCTTGGGCCTAGCGAGCACAGATACGCAGTATTTT.

The sample holds a few counts of this clone. An end of the junction differs from the germline gene, which may be a read error. The J gene is TRBJ1-1, the V gene TRBV15; D is unresolved. This CDR3 is 14 amino acids long. Germline CDR1 is LNHNV and CDR2 is YYDKDF (reference sequence). The CDR3 loop reads CATSTGRSNTGAFF. As DNA, the CDR3 is TGTGCCACCAGCACCGGACGGTCGAACACTGGAGCTTTCTTT.

V and J are TRBV19 and TRBJ2-2, with a possible D match to TRBD1 (5 bases). V was pared by 1 base and J by 1 base, with 16 bases between. This CDR3 is 18 amino acids long. Germline V gene lookup returns CDR1 LNHDA and CDR2 SQIVND (reference sequence). CDR3 in amino acids: CASSIAPGYRLNTGELFF. CDR3 sequence (DNA): TGTGCCAGTAGTATAGCCCCTGGTTACAGGCTGAACACCGGGGAGCTGTTTTTT.

The chain carries TRBV30 and TRBJ1-3, with D possibly being TRBD1 (5 bases). The CDR3 is 16 residues long. Germline loops: CDR1 GTSNPN, CDR2 SVGIG (reference sequence). Trimming stripped 0 bases from V and 0 bases from J, with 12 bases between. The CDR3 DNA reads as TGTGCCTGGAGTGTGGGGGGGAGGATCTCTGGAAACACCATATATTTT. This gives the protein CAWSVGGRISGNTIYF.

Comments on this clone: A much larger clone differs by one base, so this may be a read error. The gene calls are TRBV18 and TRBJ2-4; D is ambiguous. V gave up 3 bases and J gave up 9 bases, with 12 bases separating them. The CDR3 spans 13 residues. Germline values: CDR1 KGHSH, CDR2 LQKENI. The CDR3 protein is CASSPGQESIQYF. The CDR3 nucleotides are TGTGCCAGCTCACCCGGGCAGGAAAGCATTCAGTACTTC.

This clone has only a few counts. The rearrangement uses TRBV7-3 and TRBJ2-7; D not certain. With 0 bases removed from V and 3 bases from J, the gap between germline ends came to 9 bases. CDR3 length equals 14 residues. CDR1 and CDR2 (germline): SGHTA, FQGTGA. The CDR3 spells CASSLTPQSYEQYF. CDR3 DNA: TGTGCCAGCAGCTTAACCCCACAGAGCTACGAGCAGTACTTC.

About this clone: A far larger clone is off by one base, so a read error is likely. The rearrangement joins TRBV7-2 to TRBJ1-5; 7 nucleotides agree with TRBD1. J was trimmed by 3 bases and V by 5 bases; bases with no gene match: 7. The CDR3 contains 15 residues. The germline gives CDR1 SGHTA, CDR2 FQGNSA. CDR3 loop: CASSPAGGPNQPQHF. Written as DNA, the CDR3 is TGTGCCAGCAGCCCCGCAGGGGGACCCAATCAGCCCCAGCATTTT. The whole variable domain, filled in from reference TRBV7-2 and TRBJ1-5, reads GAGVSQSPSNKVTEKGKDVELRCDPISGHTALYWYRQSLGQGLEFLIYFQGNSAPDKSGLPSDRFSAERTGGSVSTLTIQRTQQEDSAVYLCASSPAGGPNQPQHFGDGTRLSIL.

This sequence joins TRBV7-9 and TRBJ2-7; perhaps TRBD1 as D (6 bases). The CDR3 length is 13 residues. Germline CDR1 is SEHNR and CDR2 is FQNEAQ (reference sequence). V was shortened by 2 bases and J by 5 bases, with 10 bases between the two germline ends. The CDR3 DNA reads TGTGCCAGCAGCTTATGGCAGGGGAACGAGCAGTACTTC. Its translation is CASSLWQGNEQYF.

This chain uses TRBV5-4 with TRBJ2-7, with D tentatively TRBD1 or TRBD2 (5 bases each). V was shortened by 4 bases and J by 2 bases, with 10 bases between the two germline ends. The CDR3 runs 13 residues. CDR1 and CDR2 (germline): SGHNT, YYREEE (reference sequence). The CDR3 is CASSPGRAYEQYF. In DNA form, the CDR3 reads TGTGCCAGCAGCCCGGGACGGGCCTACGAGCAGTACTTC.

V usage is TRBV7-8 and J usage is TRBJ2-7; D is ambiguous. The CDR3 is made up of 14 amino acids. The V and J ends lost 0 bases and 1 base respectively, with 7 bases between them. From germline, CDR1 is SGHVS and CDR2 FQNEAQ. The CDR3 bases are TGTGCCAGCAGCTTAGCGGTCCCTTCCTACGAGCAGTACTTC. Protein sequence: CASSLAVPSYEQYF.

The chain employs TRBV29-1 and TRBJ2-5; possible D gene TRBD1, 5 bases. Germline V gene lookup returns CDR1 SQVTM and CDR2 ANQGSEA. The CDR3 runs to 13 residues. With 6 bases removed from V and 1 base from J, the gap between germline ends came to 12 bases. The CDR3 bases are TGCAGCGTGGGAAGACAGATCCAAGAGACCCAGTACTTC. Protein sequence: CSVGRQIQETQYF.

Points on this clone: This probably arose from a read error, given a far larger clone one base away. The rearrangement uses TRBV5-1 and TRBJ2-3; D not certain. CDR3 length equals 14 residues. The germline CDR1 and CDR2 sequences are SGHRS and YFSETQ. Trimming cost V 4 bases and J 6 bases, with 15 bases left between them. CDR3 loop: CASSTASVGDTQYF. CDR3 DNA sequence: TGCGCCAGCAGCACAGCTAGTGTCGGGGATACGCAGTATTTT.

The chain recombines TRBV4-1 with TRBJ2-7; D is ambiguous. V was trimmed by 0 bases and J by 5 bases, leaving 17 bases between them. This CDR3 has 16 amino acids. The germline CDR1 and CDR2 sequences are MGHRA and YSYEKL. CDR3 in DNA: TGCGCCAGCAGCCAAGATTATGGGCCCCGGCACGACGAGCAGTACTTC. It encodes CASSQDYGPRHDEQYF.

This clone appeared a single time. The chain couples TRBV29-1 to TRBJ1-4; 7 nucleotides line up with TRBD1. The CDR3 runs to 15 residues. The V segment lost 6 bases and the J segment 8 bases; nucleotides outside the gene matches: 15. Germline CDR1 SQVTM, CDR2 ANQGSEA. The CDR3: CSVHSTGEGGEKLFF. Here the CDR3 DNA reads TGCAGCGTGCATTCCACAGGGGAAGGCGGAGAAAAACTGTTTTTT.

This chain uses TRBV18 with TRBJ2-7; 7 positions agree with TRBD2. Germline V gene lookup returns CDR1 KGHSH and CDR2 LQKENI. The CDR3 runs 16 residues. V shed 3 bases and J 1 base; nucleotides not matched to a gene: 9. CDR3 protein: CASSPSSPGGSYEQYF. CDR3 in DNA: TGTGCCAGCTCACCTTCATCCCCCGGGGGGTCCTACGAGCAGTACTTC. Variable domain in full (rest from reference TRBV18 and TRBJ2-7): NAGVMQNPRHLVRRRGQEARLRCSPMKGHSHVYWYRQLPEEGLKFMVYLQKENIIDESGMPKERFSAEFPKEGPSILRIQQVVRGDSAAYFCASSPSSPGGSYEQYFGPGTRLTVT.

This clone was detected a few times. The chain joins TRBV27 to TRBJ2-7, with a tentative D call TRBD2 (6 bases). This CDR3 region has 15 residues. Trimming cost V 5 bases and J 2 bases, with 16 bases left between them. Germline V lookup: CDR1 MNHEY, CDR2 SMNVEV (reference sequence). Here the CDR3 DNA reads TGTGCCAGCAGTCCCCTTCCGGAGGGTGCCTACGAGCAGTACTTC. Its protein is CASSPLPEGAYEQYF.

This clone was found a few times. The chain joins TRBV10-2 to TRBJ2-7; D may correspond to TRBD1 or TRBD2 (5 bases each). Germline CDR1 reads WSHSY; CDR2 reads SAAADI. V was shortened by 7 bases and J by 4 bases, with 14 bases between the two germline ends. The CDR3 length is 13 residues. The CDR3 sequence: CASMGVIGYEQYF. DNA for the CDR3: TGCGCCAGCATGGGGGTTATTGGATACGAGCAGTACTTC.